The clone carrying this T cell receptor beta chain has a single count. The antigen remains unidentified. This sample was included in a study of cytomegalovirus exposure and HLA in healthy donors. V lost 5 bases to trimming and J lost 4 bases, with 11 bases between them. The germline V gene encodes CDR1 MDHEN and CDR2 SYDVKM. This CDR3 has 13 amino acids. Study-level points and caveats: By a later analysis, the bulk of CMV-associated TCR beta chains appeared HLA-restricted.

60 Vbeta and 13 Jbeta primers were used in PCR. Libraries were prepared by immunoSEQ multiplex PCR; TCRdb keeps only in-frame clonotypes and omits some of them. The data show over 150,000 clones, with around 70% seen just once and about 2.7% held by the top ten. The TCR was taken from a male donor in good health and CMV-seronegative. Sequencing input: PBMCs. The chain links TRBV28 to TRBJ1-1; TRBD1 might be the D (5 bases). This CDR3 is CASSRRGGTEAFF. For the CDR3, the DNA is TGTGCCAGCAGTCGCCGGGGGGGCACTGAAGCTTTCTTT. Full variable domain (missing parts from reference TRBV28 and TRBJ1-1): DVKVTQSSRYLVKRTGEKVFLECVQDMDHENMFWYRQDPGLGLRLIYFSYDVKMKEKGDIPEGYSVSREKKERFSLILESASTNQTSMYLCASSRRGGTEAFFGQGTRLTVV.